These 10 T cell receptor beta chains were sequenced from one sample in a study of Ad26.COV2.S vaccination and SARS-CoV-2 variants. Measured with immunoSEQ multiplex PCR; TCRdb has only the in-frame clones, and not every one. The sample holds over 400,000 clones, roughly 90% seen once. Treatment noted: 15 to 20 received Ad26.COV2.S at low or high dose, single or two shots; roughly five received placebo; per-sample allocation not given. Vaccine and placebo recipients were sampled on day 63 after the first injection. Sequenced here: peripheral blood, sampled in a trial of Ad26.COV2.S vaccine versus placebo. All receptors derive from a person between 18 and 65 years old who received the Ad26.COV2.S COVID-19 vaccine or a placebo.

Concerning this clone itself: The sample holds other DNA sequences that translate to the same CDR3. The gene calls are TRBV5-8 and TRBJ1-1; D call uncertain. CDR3 length: 13 amino acids. The germline gives CDR1 SGHTS, CDR2 YDEGEE. The V end lost 4 bases, the J end lost 0 bases, and 7 bases lay between the germline ends. The CDR3 loop is CASSRTLNTEAFF. The CDR3 DNA reads TGTGCCAGCAGCAGAACTTTGAACACTGAAGCTTTCTTT.

The chain combines TRBV10-1 with TRBJ1-2; D is perhaps TRBD1 (5 bases). There are 15 residues in the CDR3. Germline CDR1 reads WNHNN; CDR2 reads SYGVQD (reference sequence). Trimming took 1 base from V and 2 from J, leaving 11 bases between them. The CDR3 nucleotides are TGCGCCAGCAGTGAGTTGGTTGGGGACAACTATGGCTACACCTTC. Its translation: CASSELVGDNYGYTF.

The chain carries TRBV7-9 and TRBJ1-1, with D tentatively TRBD1 (6 bases). CDR1 and CDR2 (germline): SEHNR, FQNEAQ (reference sequence). CDR3 length: 15 amino acids. The V end lost 5 bases, the J end lost 3 bases, and 16 bases lay between the germline ends. DNA of the CDR3: TGTGCCAGCAGCCCAGGGGACTGGGAGCACACTGAAGCTTTCTTT. It specifies CASSPGDWEHTEAFF.

The chain carries TRBV5-4 and TRBJ2-5, with TRBD2 matching over 11 bases. CDR1 is SGHNT, CDR2 YYREEE, per germline (reference sequence). The ends lost 4 bases at V and 2 bases at J; junction bases unmatched: 4. The CDR3 runs 15 residues. DNA for the CDR3: TGTGCCAGCAGCGGCCTAGCGGGGGGACAAGAGACCCAGTACTTC. Protein: CASSGLAGGQETQYF.

The genes are TRBV19 and TRBJ1-2; D uncertain. The CDR3 has 12 amino acids. The V gene's germline CDR1 is LNHDA and CDR2 SQIVND (reference sequence). Trimming shortened V by 5 bases and J by 1 base, and 5 bases separated the two germline ends. The CDR3 DNA reads as TGTGCCAGTAGTCTAAGTAACTATGGCTACACCTTC. This sequence encodes CASSLSNYGYTF.

This chain joins TRBV7-8 and TRBJ2-3, with D possibly matching TRBD1 (5 bases). The CDR3 is made up of 15 amino acids. Deletions cut 0 bases from V and 3 bases from J, with 10 bases between. The V gene's germline CDR1 is SGHVS and CDR2 FQNEAQ. In DNA, the CDR3 is TGTGCCAGCAGCTTAGCGCAGGGATGGACAGATACGCAGTATTTT. Amino acids: CASSLAQGWTDTQYF.

J is TRBJ1-2 and V is TRBV28, with D maybe TRBD1 (5 bases). The CDR3 is 16 amino acids. Trimming stripped 3 bases from V and 5 bases from J, with 19 bases between. CDR1 and CDR2 (germline): MDHEN, SYDVKM. CDR3 in DNA: TGTGCCAGCAGTTTGGGGCAGGGATCTACCCTGTATGGCTACACCTTC. It encodes CASSLGQGSTLYGYTF.

In DNA, the CDR3 is TGTGCCTGGAGTGTCGCCAGGGTGAACACTGAAGCTTTCTTT. This translates into CAWSVARVNTEAFF. This chain joins TRBV30 and TRBJ1-1; possible D gene TRBD1, 5 bases. CDR3 size: 14 residues. Trimming took off 0 bases at V and 0 bases at J, with 8 bases between the two ends. Germline CDR1 reads GTSNPN; CDR2 reads SVGIG (reference sequence). Supplemented by reference TRBV30 and TRBJ1-1, the full variable domain reads SQTIHQWPATLVQPVGSPLSLECTVEGTSNPNLYWYRQAAGRGLQLLFYSVGIGQISSEVPQNLSASRPQDRQFILSSKKLLLSDSGFYLCAWSVARVNTEAFFGQGTRLTVV.

Worth noting for this clone: The sample holds other DNA sequences that translate to the same CDR3. The CDR3 loop is CASSLSGGSEQYF. The CDR3 DNA is TGTGCCAGCAGTTTATCCGGGGGGTCCGAGCAGTACTTC. The chain is built from TRBV27 and TRBJ2-7, with 7 bases fitting TRBD2. The CDR3 is made up of 13 amino acids. Germline V lookup: CDR1 MNHEY, CDR2 SMNVEV (reference sequence). The junction had 2 bases not matched to a gene; V was cut back by 0 bases and J by 6 bases.

The rearrangement links TRBV27 to TRBJ2-1; TRBD2 might be the D (6 bases). V gave up 5 bases and J gave up 8 bases, with 22 bases separating them. Germline CDR1 reads MNHEY; CDR2 reads SMNVEV (reference sequence). This CDR3 is 16 amino acids long. CDR3 amino acids: CASSAYTSRLFDEQFF. The DNA for the CDR3 is TGTGCCAGCAGTGCCTACACTAGCCGGCTGTTCGATGAGCAGTTCTTC.